One and the same sample provided the 9 T cell receptor beta chains below, sequenced in a study of shared clonotypes between healthy human individuals. Using immunoSEQ multiplex PCR, the repertoire was profiled, and TCRdb retains in-frame clones only, with some absent. The repertoire holds approximately 460,000 clones, with about 74% as singletons. The source material was PBMCs. Source of these receptors: a woman between 35 and 50 years old in good health. Some clones in this sample may be carry-over from other donors' samples.

The chain combines TRBV9 with TRBJ2-2; 8 nucleotides line up with TRBD2. Losses at the gene ends were 4 bases for V and 0 bases for J; bases not matched to a gene: 2. The CDR3 totals 15 residues. Germline assignment: CDR1 SGDLS and CDR2 YYNGEE. The CDR3 region is CASSSSGSNTGELFF. CDR3 DNA sequence: TGTGCCAGCAGCTCTAGCGGGTCGAACACCGGGGAGCTGTTTTTT. Full variable domain (outside the CDR3, taken from reference TRBV9 and TRBJ2-2): DSGVTQTPKHLITATGQRVTLRCSPRSGDLSVYWYQQSLDQGLQFLIQYYNGEERAKGNILERFSAQQFPDLHSELNLSSLELGDSALYFCASSSSGSNTGELFFGEGSRLTVL.

A note on this clone: A much larger clone sits a single nucleotide away, making a read error possible. This likely comes from a read error, as the CDR3 has no conserved phenylalanine or tryptophan at its end. The J gene is TRBJ2-3, the V gene TRBV5-1, with 10 bases aligning to TRBD1. Germline V gene lookup returns CDR1 SGHRS and CDR2 YFSETQ. V dropped 5 bases and J dropped 4; count of bases not matched to a gene: 4. The CDR3 runs 14 residues. CDR3 nucleotide sequence: TGCGCCAGCAGTCGACAGGGGGCCGCAGATACGCAGTATCTT. Translating gives CASSRQGAADTQYL.

The chain is built from TRBV5-1 and TRBJ2-7; maybe TRBD2 (8 bases). V gave up 5 bases and J gave up 2 bases, with 14 bases separating them. The germline V gene encodes CDR1 SGHRS and CDR2 YFSETQ. The CDR3 totals 14 residues. The CDR3 sequence: CASSTGGGPYEQYF. CDR3 nucleotides: TGCGCCAGCAGTACGGGAGGGGGCCCCTACGAGCAGTACTTC.

This chain connects TRBV5-4 to TRBJ2-7; 11 bases agree with TRBD2. Germline V lookup: CDR1 SGHNT, CDR2 YYREEE (reference sequence). This CDR3 is 15 amino acids long. After removal of 5 bases from V and 3 bases from J, the junction contained 7 bases not matched to a gene. CDR3: CASRAGLADFYEQYF. Here the CDR3 DNA reads TGTGCCAGCAGGGCGGGACTAGCGGATTTCTACGAGCAGTACTTC.

This sequence joins TRBV28 and TRBJ2-1; no clear D. This CDR3 has 15 residues. V was trimmed by 7 bases and J by 2 bases, leaving 15 bases between them. Germline V gene sequence: CDR1 MDHEN, CDR2 SYDVKM. CDR3: CASIRGPGAYNEQFF. CDR3 DNA sequence: TGTGCCAGCATCCGAGGCCCAGGAGCCTACAATGAGCAGTTCTTC.

The chain links TRBV18 to TRBJ1-2; D gene ambiguous. CDR1 is KGHSH and CDR2 is LQKENI in the germline V gene. V was trimmed by 3 bases and J by 2 bases, leaving 10 bases between them. CDR3 length equals 14 residues. The CDR3 sequence is CASSPGIGNYGYTF. The CDR3 DNA sequence: TGTGCCAGCTCACCGGGGATCGGAAACTATGGCTACACCTTC.

This sequence joins TRBV5-1 and TRBJ2-5; 10 bases are a match to TRBD2. CDR1 is SGHRS and CDR2 is YFSETQ in the germline V gene. After removal of 0 bases from V and 5 bases from J, the junction contained 7 bases not matched to a gene. The CDR3 runs 16 residues. This CDR3 reads CASSLGTSGPRETQYF. The CDR3 nucleotides read TGCGCCAGCAGCTTGGGGACTAGCGGACCCAGGGAGACCCAGTACTTC.

The chain links TRBV29-1 to TRBJ1-1; D is undetermined. Germline loops: CDR1 SQVTM, CDR2 ANQGSEA. There are 13 residues in the CDR3. Trimming removed 0 bases from V and 4 bases from J, with 9 bases in between. CDR3 nucleotides: TGCAGCGTTGAAGAGGGTTGGGCCACTGAAGCTTTCTTT. Its translation: CSVEEGWATEAFF. Full variable domain (remainder filled in from reference TRBV29-1 and TRBJ1-1): SAVISQKPSRDICQRGTSLTIQCQVDSQVTMMFWYRQQPGQSLTLIATANQGSEATYESGFVIDKFPISRPNLTFSTLTVSNMSPEDSSIYLCSVEEGWATEAFFGQGTRLTVV.

Remarks on this clone: This likely came from a read error, as a far larger clone is one base away. This chain connects TRBV18 to TRBJ1-1; D may be TRBD1 (6 bases). The CDR3 loop spans 15 amino acids. CDR1 and CDR2 from the germline V gene are KGHSH and LQKENI. The CDR3 is CASSPWTAMNIEAFF. In DNA form, the CDR3 reads TGTGCCAGCTCACCCTGGACAGCCATGAACATTGAAGCTTTCTTT.